This TCR beta chain is from a study of CD8 T cells in ankylosing spondylitis. TCRdb called the 5' RACE reads again in MiXCR, with one record for every CDR3 protein. The sample has some 840,000 distinct CDR3 sequences, 12% seen once. Germline CDR1 reads MGHDK; CDR2 reads SYGVNS. The CDR3 has 14 residues. V dropped 6 bases and J dropped 1 base, with 12 bases sitting between them. General observations from the study: Made up of about eight highly homologous variants, a TCR beta motif appeared characteristic of ankylosing spondylitis blood.

This clonotype was detected a few times. The antigen is unknown. The sequence was collected from a male donor with ankylosing spondylitis. The sequencing sample was made of blood, either unsorted or a sorted T cell fraction (not recorded which). V is TRBV25-1 and J is TRBJ1-1; D ambiguous. This CDR3 is CASSEQNTNTEAFF. The CDR3, as DNA: TGTGCCAGCAGCGAACAGAACACGAACACTGAAGCTTTCTTT.